This T cell receptor (beta chain) is drawn from a study of blood T cell repertoires in COVID-19. Study details: Donors in the United States, Italy and Spain gave samples during acute or convalescent COVID-19.

Trimming left V 3 bases short and J 1 base short, with 9 bases between. This CDR3 contains 14 residues. Germline-derived CDR1 and CDR2 are SGHVS and FQNEAQ. Patients of the Seattle cohort, enrolled during active infection, were followed longitudinally. Using immunoSEQ multiplex PCR, the repertoire was profiled, and TCRdb retains in-frame clones only, with some absent. In the table there are fewer than 700,000 clones, around nine tenths of which are singletons. Sequencing was performed on peripheral blood. The clonotype comes from a woman aged 50 to 65 with COVID-19, enrolled during active disease. This chain links TRBV7-8 with TRBJ1-1; D uncertain. The CDR3 region has the DNA TGTGCCAGCAGCTTCGAGGGTTGGAACACTGAAGCTTTCTTT. Its protein product is CASSFEGWNTEAFF. The variable domain in full, completed from reference TRBV7-8 and TRBJ1-1, reads GAGVSQSPRYKVAKRGQDVALRCDPISGHVSLFWYQQALGQGPEFLTYFQNEAQLDKSGLPSDRFFAERPEGSVSTLKIQRTQQEDSAVYLCASSFEGWNTEAFFGQGTRLTVV.